One sample yielded the 25 T cell receptor beta chains listed below, sequenced in a study of blood T cells in healthy people across ages. A sample-barcoded 5' primer and a J-beta primer mix were used in a second PCR of about 7 to 12 cycles. TCRdb reprocessed the 5' RACE reads via MiXCR and lists one record per CDR3 protein. The table lists over 950,000 distinct CDR3 sequences, around two fifths of them singletons. Sequencing input: blood. These receptors were collected from a man aged 18 to 35 in good health.

This clonotype was seen ten or more times. V gene TRBV20-1 combines with J gene TRBJ1-2; D not certain. The CDR3 is made up of 15 amino acids. Germline CDR1 is DFQATT and CDR2 is SNEGSKA (reference sequence). V lost 2 bases to trimming and J lost 2 bases, with 15 bases between them. CDR3 coding DNA: TGCAGTGCTAGACGAGAGGACGGCCGCAACTATGGCTACACCTTC. It codes for CSARREDGRNYGYTF.

The CDR3 DNA is TGTGCCAGCAGCCGGGACAGCAGCTCCTACAATGAGCAGTACTTC. Encoded protein: CASSRDSSSYNEQYF. The chain employs TRBV11-1 and TRBJ2-1; TRBD1 matches at 7 bases. The end of the DNA is better explained by TRBJ2-7, so the J call may be wrong. CDR1 is SGHAT, CDR2 FQDESV, per germline (reference sequence). The length of the CDR3 is 15 residues.

This clonotype was observed a handful of times. The chain couples TRBV11-2 to TRBJ2-4; no clear D. Trimming took off 7 bases at V and 0 bases at J, with 7 bases between the two ends. Germline V gene lookup returns CDR1 SGHAT and CDR2 FQNNGV. The CDR3 runs to 13 residues. The CDR3 region has the DNA TGTGCCAGCAAGAAGCTAGCCAAAAACATTCAGTACTTC. Protein product: CASKKLAKNIQYF.

The V call is TRBV24-1, the J call TRBJ2-1, with D hard to call. V was trimmed by 2 bases and J by 2 bases, leaving 12 bases between them. This CDR3 contains 16 residues. CDR1 is KGHDR and CDR2 is SFDVKD in the germline V gene. The CDR3 DNA reads as TGTGCCACCAGTGATTCCCACCTCGGGCCCTACAATGAGCAGTTCTTC. Translating gives CATSDSHLGPYNEQFF.

This clonotype was seen more than once but under ten times. This chain joins TRBV7-9 and TRBJ1-1; TRBD1 matches 7 bases. The CDR3 loop spans 15 amino acids. V lost 4 bases and J lost 2; bases outside the gene matches: 7. Germline values: CDR1 SEHNR, CDR2 FQNEAQ (reference sequence). CDR3: CASSSNRGPNTEAFF. As DNA, the CDR3 is TGTGCCAGCAGCTCCAATAGGGGGCCTAACACTGAAGCTTTCTTT.

This clonotype appeared once. Written as DNA, the CDR3 is TGCGCCAGCAGCCAAGATAACACTAGACCTACACATGAGCAGTTCTTC. Amino acid sequence: CASSQDNTRPTHEQFF. The gene calls are TRBV4-3 and TRBJ2-1; TRBD2 might be the D (5 bases). The germline gives CDR1 LGHNA, CDR2 YSLEER. The V end lost 0 bases, the J end lost 8 bases, and 17 bases lay between the germline ends. The CDR3 consists of 16 residues.

The CDR3 sequence: CASRGSEYNEQYF. In nucleotides, the CDR3 is TGTGCCAGCCGAGGGTCAGAGTACAATGAGCAGTACTTC. V gene TRBV2 combines with J gene TRBJ2-1; D perhaps matches TRBD2 (5 bases). Judging by the DNA end, TRBJ2-7 fits better; the J call may be wrong. The CDR3 runs 13 residues. CDR1 is SNHLY and CDR2 is FYNNEI in the germline V gene.

The chain has TRBV11-2 and TRBJ2-5; no clear D. The DNA matches TRBJ2-7 better at its end, which makes the J call doubtful. CDR1 and CDR2 from the germline V gene are SGHAT and FQNNGV. This CDR3 region has 11 residues. The CDR3 sequence is CASSLSIEQYF. The CDR3 bases are TGTGCCAGCAGCTTATCCATCGAGCAGTACTTC.

This clonotype has more than one count but fewer than ten. The chain combines TRBV15 with TRBJ1-1, with 9 bases lining up with TRBD1. Germline V CDR1 and CDR2: LNHNV, YYDKDF (reference sequence). The CDR3 contains 12 residues. With 2 bases clipped from V and 10 bases from J, the junction kept 2 bases outside the gene matches. CDR3 DNA sequence: TGTGCCACCAGCAGATTGGACAGGGGAGCTTTCTTT. This translates into CATSRLDRGAFF.

Of note for this clonotype: Possible read error: a much larger clone is one base away. The rearrangement links TRBV10-3 to TRBJ2-4; TRBD2 matches 7 bases. Germline assignment: CDR1 ENHRY and CDR2 SYGVKD. V lost 3 bases to trimming and J lost 13 bases; unmatched junction nucleotides: 6. CDR3 length: 12 amino acids. The chain's CDR3 is CAISDGGIGQYF. In DNA form, the CDR3 reads TGTGCCATCAGTGACGGGGGGATAGGGCAGTACTTC.

The genes are TRBV14 and TRBJ2-6, with D unclear. Trimming removed 1 base from V and 0 bases from J, with 4 bases in between. Germline V gives CDR1 SGHDN, CDR2 FVKESK. The CDR3 covers 15 residues. The DNA for the CDR3 is TGTGCCAGCAGCCAAGGTCTCTCTGGGGCCAACGTCCTGACTTTC. The encoded protein is CASSQGLSGANVLTF. Complete variable domain (other parts from reference TRBV14 and TRBJ2-6): EAGVTQFPSHSVIEKGQTVTLRCDPISGHDNLYWYRRVMGKEIKFLLHFVKESKQDESGMPNNRFLAERTGGTYSTLKVQPAELEDSGVYFCASSQGLSGANVLTFGAGSRLTVL.

The chain carries TRBV6-5 and TRBJ1-1; TRBD1 matches at 11 bases. Germline assignment: CDR1 MNHEY and CDR2 SVGAGI. The junction had 6 bases not matched to a gene; V was cut back by 2 bases and J by 7 bases. The CDR3 contains 15 residues. The CDR3 nucleotides read TGTGCCAGCAGTTACCTAAGGGACAGGGGGAGTGAAGCTTTCTTT. Residues: CASSYLRDRGSEAFF.

This clonotype has a handful of counts. This sequence joins TRBV29-1 and TRBJ2-5; D is uncertain. Deletions cut 1 base from V and 13 bases from J, with 10 bases between. CDR1 is SQVTM and CDR2 is ANQGSEA in the germline V gene. The CDR3 has 10 residues. Here the CDR3 reads CSVEADLRYF. The CDR3 bases are TGCAGCGTTGAAGCGGACCTACGGTACTTC.

The chain is built from TRBV5-1 and TRBJ2-1, with 9 positions matching TRBD2. The J segment lost 9 bases and the V segment lost 6 bases, leaving 10 bases of the junction unmatched. The germline V gene has CDR1 SGHRS and CDR2 YFSETQ. The CDR3 contains 14 residues. CDR3 nucleotide sequence: TGCGCCAGCAACACAGCGGGGGGCCAGCGTGAGCAGTTCTTC. Its translation is CASNTAGGQREQFF.

V usage is TRBV20-1 and J usage is TRBJ1-5, with unresolved D. From germline, CDR1 is DFQATT and CDR2 SNEGSKA (reference sequence). The length of the CDR3 is 12 residues. V was pared by 5 bases and J by 6 bases, with 11 bases between. This chain's CDR3 is CSAHGRSQPQHF. For the CDR3, the DNA is TGCAGTGCTCACGGACGGAGTCAGCCCCAGCATTTT.

V usage is TRBV19 and J usage is TRBJ1-1; tentatively, D is TRBD1 (5 bases). V shed 3 bases and J shed 5 bases, with 13 bases lying between them. Germline V lookup: CDR1 LNHDA, CDR2 SQIVND (reference sequence). This CDR3 contains 14 residues. This CDR3 reads CASSILLGGTEAFF. The CDR3 DNA sequence: TGTGCCAGTAGTATTCTGTTGGGGGGTACTGAAGCTTTCTTT.

This clonotype turned up a few times. The V gene is TRBV2, the J gene TRBJ2-3; TRBD1 or TRBD2 may be the D gene (5 bases each). V shed 5 bases and J shed 0 bases, with 12 bases lying between them. The CDR3 loop spans 15 amino acids. CDR1 is SNHLY, CDR2 FYNNEI, per germline. This CDR3 reads CASSLGVISTDTQYF. CDR3 DNA sequence: TGTGCCAGCAGTCTGGGGGTAATAAGCACAGATACGCAGTATTTT.

This chain uses TRBV7-2 with TRBJ2-1, with unresolved D. The CDR3 runs 14 residues. Between the trimmed V and J ends, which lost 5 bases and 6 bases, there was a span of 14 bases. CDR1 SGHTA and CDR2 FQGNSA come from the germline V gene. The CDR3 is CASSNEVVANEQFF. For the CDR3, the DNA is TGTGCCAGCAGCAATGAGGTAGTAGCCAATGAGCAGTTCTTC.

As concerns this clonotype: Compared with germline, one end of the junction differs, possibly owing to a read error. This chain joins TRBV29-1 and TRBJ2-5, with D perhaps assigned TRBD1 or TRBD2 (6 bases each). There are 13 residues in the CDR3. Germline CDR1 SQVTM, CDR2 ANQGSEA. CDR3 region: CSALRGRQETQYF. The CDR3 DNA is TGCAGCGCCCTTCGGGGGCGCCAAGAGACTCAGTACTTC.

The genes are TRBV5-1 and TRBJ2-3; D is perhaps TRBD1 (6 bases). The length of the CDR3 is 18 residues. Germline V gene data show CDR1 as SGHRS and CDR2 as YFSETQ. V lost 0 bases, J lost 5 bases, and 22 bases lay in between. In DNA form, the CDR3 reads TGCGCCAGCAGCTTGGCCGGCCCCGTCACAGGGCTCGGAGATACGCAGTATTTT. This gives the protein CASSLAGPVTGLGDTQYF.

Only a few counts were recorded for this clonotype. The chain is built from TRBV20-1 and TRBJ2-1; 7 bases are a match to TRBD1. Germline CDR1 and CDR2: DFQATT and SNEGSKA (reference sequence). This CDR3 region has 15 residues. The trim removed 5 bases at V and 12 bases at J, leaving 19 bases unmatched. The DNA of the CDR3 is TGCAGTGCTGTACCCGGGACAGCCCATACCAGTAGGCAGTTCTTC. Its protein is CSAVPGTAHTSRQFF.

V is TRBV3-1 and J is TRBJ2-2; 7 nucleotides match TRBD1. CDR1 and CDR2 from the germline V gene are LGHDT and YNNKEL (reference sequence). This CDR3 has 13 residues. With 4 bases clipped from V and 8 bases from J, the junction kept 4 bases outside the gene matches. The CDR3 here is CASSLQGRGELFF. The CDR3, as DNA: TGTGCCAGCAGCCTACAGGGGAGAGGGGAGCTGTTTTTT.

This clonotype was detected only a few times. The V gene is TRBV6-6, the J gene TRBJ1-1; TRBD1 might be the D (5 bases). Germline loops: CDR1 MNHNY, CDR2 SVGAGI (reference sequence). The germline V and J ends were trimmed by 8 bases and 2 bases, with 6 bases remaining between them. This CDR3 is 11 amino acids long. The CDR3, as DNA: TGTGCCAGCGGACACAACACTGAAGCTTTCTTT. It codes for CASGHNTEAFF.

The chain joins TRBV20-1 to TRBJ1-5; D possibly corresponds to TRBD1 (6 bases). The CDR3 runs 17 residues. Germline V CDR1 and CDR2: DFQATT, SNEGSKA (reference sequence). The ends were cut back, 6 bases at V and 3 bases at J, with 24 bases in the middle. CDR3: CSAVGYRDTHFNQPQHF. The CDR3 region has the DNA TGCAGTGCCGTGGGGTACCGGGACACCCACTTCAATCAGCCCCAGCATTTT.

The chain combines TRBV20-1 with TRBJ2-3; D could derive from TRBD1 or TRBD2 (6 bases each). The V gene lost 5 bases and the J gene lost 0 bases, with 15 bases spanning the gap. From germline, CDR1 is DFQATT and CDR2 SNEGSKA (reference sequence). The CDR3 is 15 amino acids. The CDR3 is CSAGVGGISTDTQYF. The CDR3 nucleotides are TGCAGTGCTGGGGTAGGGGGGATTAGCACAGATACGCAGTATTTT.